This T cell receptor (beta chain) was recorded in a study of OX40 agonist ivuxolimab in advanced cancers. Across the whole study: The patients got ivuxolimab, which is an agonistic anti-OX40 (CD134) antibody. Study-wide findings and caveats: Some patients without response likewise showed low normalized clonal expansion.

V dropped 3 bases and J dropped 4 bases, with 9 bases sitting between them. In germline, CDR1 is LNHDA, CDR2 SQIVND (reference sequence). This CDR3 comprises 13 residues. Prior autoimmune disease or systemic immunosuppression barred patients. Samples were taken at baseline and on day 1 of cycles 4 and 7. TCRdb's table, derived via immunoSEQ multiplex PCR, lists solely in-frame clones and lacks some. The sample holds approximately 68,000 clones, roughly 90% seen once. Concerning this clone: Antigen specificity is unknown.

This sequence was found in an adult with an advanced solid tumor such as melanoma, head and neck, liver or kidney cancer. This rearrangement joins TRBV19 to TRBJ1-2; no reliable D call. The specimen comprised CD4+ or CD8+ T cells sorted from blood, sampled in a trial of the OX40 agonist ivuxolimab. Here the CDR3 DNA reads TGTGCCAGTAGTATGGGAGAAGGCTATGGCTACACCTTC. It codes for CASSMGEGYGYTF.